This TCR beta chain was recovered during a study of Ad26.COV2.S vaccination and SARS-CoV-2 variants. Study context: Among those in the COV1001 Ad26.COV2.S trial arm was the donor.

Noted treatment: about 20 received Ad26.COV2.S at low or high dose, single or two shots; 5 received placebo; per-sample allocation not given. It was on day 63 after the first vaccine or placebo injection that samples were taken. Study results and caveats: From the TCR breadth and depth analyses, total T cell responses may have been underestimated.

The method was immunoSEQ multiplex PCR; TCRdb's version includes in-frame clones alone and lacks a portion of them. This sample yields about 330,000 clones, of which almost 90% are seen a single time; around 5.5% belongs to the top ten. Worth noting for this clone: Antigen: not known.

Sample: peripheral blood, taken in a trial of Ad26.COV2.S vaccine versus placebo. This receptor was obtained from a person between 18 and 59 years old who received the Ad26.COV2.S COVID-19 vaccine or a placebo.

This CDR3 reads CASSQADRVLYGYTF. CDR3 nucleotides: TGTGCCAGCAGCCAGGCGGACAGGGTTCTTTATGGCTACACCTTC. The chain is built from TRBV3-1 (or the pseudogene TRBV3-2) and TRBJ1-2, with 8 bases that match TRBD1. CDR1 and CDR2 (germline): LGHDT, YNNKEL (reference sequence). Losses at the gene ends were 3 bases for V and 5 bases for J; bases not matched to a gene: 8. The CDR3 loop spans 15 amino acids.